The rows below give T cell receptor beta chains drawn from one sample of a study of post-analysis software for immune sequencing data. TCRdb re-derived calls from the PCR reads in MiXCR, one entry per CDR3 protein. The profile shows 750,000 to 950,000 distinct CDR3 sequences, roughly 50% of them singletons. The sequencing sample was made of blood. All receptors derive from a girl aged 10-17 years with multiple sclerosis. The CDR3 runs from the conserved cysteine through the conserved F or W. The D gene is left open where the match is weak. Some rows have no size entry. The others give once, few or many, or a class for an expanded clone.

d_call,j_call,clone_size,v_call,cdr3_aa,cdr3_nt
.,TRBJ1-5,.,TRBV7-2,CASSRHRDQPQHF,TGTGCCAGCAGCCGCCATAGGGATCAGCCCCAGCATTTT
TRBD1,TRBJ2-5,.,TRBV7-3,CASSPRGLETQYF,TGTGCCAGCAGCCCGAGGGGGCTCGAGACCCAGTACTTC
TRBD1,TRBJ1-5,.,TRBV15,CATSRGDRDNQPQHF,TGTGCCACCAGCAGAGGGGACAGGGACAATCAGCCCCAGCATTTT
.,TRBJ2-7,few,TRBV29-1,CSVLDRNAYEQYF,TGCAGCGTGCTGGACAGAAATGCCTACGAGCAGTACTTC
.,TRBJ1-5,.,TRBV12-3/TRBV12-4,CASSLGGAGRSNQPQHF,TGTGCCAGCAGTTTAGGAGGGGCAGGGAGAAGCAATCAGCCCCAGCATTTT
.,TRBJ2-7,few,TRBV5-1,CASSLVQDEQYF,TGCGCCAGCAGCTTAGTCCAGGACGAGCAGTACTTC
TRBD1,TRBJ2-7,.,TRBV28,CASSLESGQGPGTVEQYF,TGTGCCAGCAGTTTAGAATCGGGGCAGGGGCCCGGGACAGTCGAGCAGTACTTC
.,TRBJ2-7,.,TRBV4-1,CASSQVSDSQFYEQYF,TGCGCCAGCAGCCAAGTCTCGGACAGTCAGTTTTACGAGCAGTACTTC
.,TRBJ1-2,.,TRBV20-1,CSAAGPYGYTF,TGCAGTGCAGCAGGCCCTTATGGCTACACCTTC
TRBD2,TRBJ2-1,.,TRBV9,CASSVLAGGQREQFF,TGTGCCAGCAGCGTACTAGCGGGGGGGCAGCGTGAGCAGTTCTTC
.,TRBJ2-1,.,TRBV7-3,CASSQGWVNYNEQFF,TGTGCCAGCAGTCAAGGGTGGGTTAATTACAATGAGCAGTTCTTC
TRBD1,TRBJ2-1,.,TRBV20-1,CSAAGQGALSSYNEQFF,TGCAGTGCCGCGGGACAGGGGGCTCTGAGCTCCTACAATGAGCAGTTCTTC
TRBD1,TRBJ2-1,.,TRBV2,CASYSPGQGEVEQFF,TGTGCCAGCTACTCGCCCGGACAGGGAGAGGTTGAGCAGTTCTTC
.,TRBJ2-3,.,TRBV20-1,CSATRTTRGEDTQYF,TGCAGTGCTACCCGTACTACTCGAGGGGAAGATACGCAGTATTTT
.,TRBJ2-5,.,TRBV12-3/TRBV12-4,CASSFRLSDTQLQETQYF,TGTGCCAGCAGTTTTCGTCTGTCGGACACCCAGCTACAAGAGACCCAGTACTTC